One sample yielded the 20 T cell receptor beta chains listed below, sequenced in a study of cytomegalovirus exposure and HLA in healthy donors. Researchers ran the PCR with 60 Vbeta and 13 Jbeta primers. The protocol was immunoSEQ multiplex PCR, while the TCRdb copy is restricted to in-frame clones and leaves out a portion. The sample holds roughly 99,000 clones, 65% to 80% seen once. Sequencing was carried out using PBMCs. These receptors were collected from a man in his 60s in good health and CMV-seropositive.

For the CDR3, the DNA is TGTGCCAGCAGTCCCCCAGGGGGTTTTGAGACCCAGTACTTC. Its translation: CASSPPGGFETQYF. The rearrangement links TRBV27 to TRBJ2-5; 7 bases agree with TRBD1. J gave up 5 bases and V 5 bases, and 8 bases lay outside the gene matches. Germline values: CDR1 MNHEY, CDR2 SMNVEV (reference sequence). The CDR3 has 14 residues.

The chain employs TRBV5-6 and TRBJ2-1, with 7 nucleotides matching TRBD2. The CDR3 runs 13 residues. V shed 0 bases, J shed 12 bases, and the junction held 6 bases outside the gene matches. The V gene's germline CDR1 is SGHDT and CDR2 YYEEEE. The CDR3 DNA sequence: TGTGCCAGCAGCTTGGCCGGGAGGTTCGGGCAGTTCTTC. This sequence encodes CASSLAGRFGQFF. The full variable domain, its missing parts supplied by reference TRBV5-6 and TRBJ2-1, is DAGVTQSPTHLIKTRGQQVTLRCSPKSGHDTVSWYQQALGQGPQFIFQYYEEEERQRGNFPDRFSGHQFPNYSSELNVNALLLGDSALYLCASSLAGRFGQFFGPGTRLTVL.

The chain employs TRBV7-8 and TRBJ2-7, with D possibly TRBD1 on 6 matching bases. The CDR3 is made up of 16 amino acids. The V and J ends lost 2 bases and 3 bases respectively, with 17 bases between them. Germline values: CDR1 SGHVS, CDR2 FQNEAQ. The CDR3: CASSLQPDRFNYEQYF. The CDR3 nucleotides are TGTGCCAGCAGCTTACAACCCGACAGGTTTAACTACGAGCAGTACTTC.

The chain links TRBV7-2 to TRBJ1-1; no firm D call. Trimming removed 4 bases at V and 4 bases at J, with 16 bases between. CDR3 size: 15 residues. CDR1 SGHTA and CDR2 FQGNSA come from the germline V gene. In nucleotides, the CDR3 is TGTGCCAGCAGCTCCGACCTCCCTAGAGGCACTGAAGCTTTCTTT. The encoded protein is CASSSDLPRGTEAFF.

The chain recombines TRBV11-2 with TRBJ2-7; D perhaps matches TRBD1 (5 bases). The CDR3 loop spans 14 amino acids. The germline CDR1 and CDR2 sequences are SGHAT and FQNNGV. Trimming took off 1 base at V and 3 bases at J, with 10 bases between the two ends. The CDR3 protein is CASSLGQGFYEQYF. CDR3 DNA: TGTGCCAGCAGCTTAGGCCAGGGTTTCTACGAGCAGTACTTC.

The chain joins TRBV18 to TRBJ2-1; TRBD2 might be the D (6 bases). This CDR3 contains 15 residues. Deletions cut 6 bases from V and 9 bases from J, with 21 bases between. Looked up from germline, CDR1 is KGHSH and CDR2 is LQKENI. The CDR3 DNA reads TGTGCCAGCTCTACCGCGGGATTTTACAATGGTGAGCAGTTCTTC. It specifies CASSTAGFYNGEQFF.

Comments on this clone: A junction end diverges from the germline sequence, so it may reflect a read error. The chain joins TRBV7-7 to TRBJ2-5; D not resolved. The J call could be wrong; TRBJ2-7 is a better fit for the DNA end. Germline assignment: CDR1 SSHAT and CDR2 FNYEAQ (reference sequence). CDR3 length: 12 amino acids. Here the CDR3 DNA reads TGTGCTAGCATCCAGGTGGCCTACGAGCAGTACTTC. This sequence encodes CASIQVAYEQYF.

The gene calls are TRBV19 and TRBJ1-1; 7 bases line up with TRBD1. With 11 bases clipped from V and 1 base from J, the junction kept 13 bases outside the gene matches. In germline, CDR1 is LNHDA, CDR2 SQIVND (reference sequence). CDR3 length: 15 residues. CDR3 nucleotides: TGTGCCCCCCCGGGAGGGGGCGAGGGGAACACTGAAGCTTTCTTT. This gives the protein CAPPGGGEGNTEAFF.

This clone was recorded once. The rearrangement joins TRBV7-2 to TRBJ1-3; weak D call: TRBD1 (5 bases). CDR1 and CDR2 from the germline V gene are SGHTA and FQGNSA. V lost 1 base and J lost 4, with 8 bases in between. The CDR3 runs to 14 residues. CDR3 in amino acids: CASSLEGLGNTIYF. The CDR3 bases are TGTGCCAGCAGCTTAGAGGGACTGGGAAACACCATATATTTT.

The rearrangement joins TRBV4-1 to TRBJ1-6; D gene ambiguous. Trimming cost V 3 bases and J 5 bases, with 11 bases left between them. CDR1 and CDR2 from the germline V gene are MGHRA and YSYEKL. The CDR3 consists of 15 residues. Here the CDR3 reads CASSHEETDNSPLHF. In DNA, the CDR3 is TGCGCCAGCAGCCACGAGGAAACGGATAATTCACCCCTCCACTTT.

The chain links TRBV6-1 to TRBJ1-4, with 11 bases matching TRBD1. The CDR3 spans 16 residues. CDR1 and CDR2 from the germline V gene are MNHNS and SASEGT. V lost 0 bases to trimming and J lost 8 bases; unmatched junction nucleotides: 5. CDR3 loop: CASSEASGQGVEKLFF. The CDR3 region has the DNA TGTGCCAGCAGTGAAGCGTCGGGACAGGGGGTAGAAAAACTGTTTTTT.

In DNA form, the CDR3 reads TGTGCCAGCAGTTACGGGGACAGGGGATCACCCCTCCACTTT. It codes for CASSYGDRGSPLHF. The V call is TRBV6-5, the J call TRBJ1-6; 10 bases fit TRBD1. The CDR3 sequence is 14 residues long. Trimming removed 2 bases from V and 10 bases from J; junction bases left unmatched: 2. The V gene's germline CDR1 is MNHEY and CDR2 SVGAGI.

The rearrangement joins TRBV19 to TRBJ2-3; 8 bases are a match to TRBD2. This CDR3 has 15 residues. Looked up from germline, CDR1 is LNHDA and CDR2 is SQIVND (reference sequence). V was clipped by 5 bases and J by 5 bases; unmatched bases: 9. CDR3 DNA sequence: TGTGCCAGTAGTCCCCTTGGCGGGGGGCGAGATACGCAGTATTTT. Translation gives CASSPLGGGRDTQYF.

The rearrangement uses TRBV6-1 and TRBJ1-2, with D possibly being TRBD1 (5 bases). Germline V lookup: CDR1 MNHNS, CDR2 SASEGT. Trimming cost V 1 base and J 4 bases, with 13 bases left between them. The CDR3 has 15 amino acids. The CDR3 loop is CASSEGWGSGYGYTF. The CDR3 region has the DNA TGTGCCAGCAGTGAAGGGTGGGGCTCGGGCTATGGCTACACCTTC.

Comments on this clone: One end of the junction does not line up with germline, which may come from a read error. The chain employs TRBV2 and TRBJ2-3, with D perhaps matching TRBD1 (6 bases). Germline V gene data show CDR1 as SNHLY and CDR2 as FYNNEI. CDR3 length: 14 amino acids. The CDR3 loop reads CASSEAGGATGSDF. CDR3 DNA: TGTGCCAGCAGTGAAGCCGGTGGGGCAACAGGGAGTGATTTT.

This clone has more than one count but fewer than ten. This sequence joins TRBV6-4 and TRBJ2-7; 11 positions match TRBD1. The ends lost 2 bases at V and 6 bases at J; junction bases unmatched: 6. The germline CDR1 and CDR2 sequences are MRHNA and SNTAGT. The CDR3 runs 15 residues. This chain's CDR3 is CASSDRTGGFLEQYF. The CDR3, as DNA: TGTGCCAGCAGTGACCGGACAGGGGGCTTTCTCGAGCAGTACTTC.

The chain joins TRBV7-9 to TRBJ1-1, with D uncertain. Trimming removed 4 bases at V and 8 bases at J, with 20 bases between. CDR1 SEHNR and CDR2 FQNEAQ come from the germline V gene (reference sequence). CDR3 length equals 15 residues. The CDR3 DNA reads TGTGCCAGCAGCTCGACCCCTTCTCGCAGGTCCGAAGCTTTCTTT. Protein: CASSSTPSRRSEAFF.

The chain uses TRBV7-2 and TRBJ1-2; TRBD1 matches at 7 bases. The length of the CDR3 is 16 residues. V dropped 5 bases and J dropped 3; count of bases not matched to a gene: 12. Germline V CDR1 and CDR2: SGHTA, FQGNSA. CDR3 sequence: CASSNMGQKIYYGYTF. CDR3 coding DNA: TGTGCCAGCAGCAACATGGGACAGAAAATTTACTATGGCTACACCTTC.

This clone was picked up a small number of times. The rearrangement links TRBV5-1 to TRBJ1-3; 7 bases fit TRBD1. Germline-derived CDR1 and CDR2 are SGHRS and YFSETQ. V gave up 4 bases and J gave up 6 bases; unmatched junction bases: 7. CDR3 length: 14 amino acids. CDR3 amino acids: CASSPGGVQNTIYF. DNA for the CDR3: TGCGCCAGCAGCCCAGGGGGTGTACAAAACACCATATATTTT.

This sequence joins TRBV7-2 and TRBJ2-2; D is ambiguous. CDR1 is SGHTA and CDR2 is FQGNSA in the germline V gene. Deletions cut 2 bases from V and 6 bases from J, with 4 bases between. There are 12 residues in the CDR3. CDR3 bases: TGTGCCAGCAGCTTACGGGCCGGGGAGCTGTTTTTT. The encoded protein is CASSLRAGELFF.